These 20 T cell receptor beta chains share one sample of origin, sequenced in a study of low-dose radiotherapy and immunotherapy resistance in tumors. TRAV- and TRBV-specific primers, spanning alpha and beta chains, primed first-strand cDNA. The authors amplified TCRs for approximately 20 PCR cycles with a constant-region primer and a V-primer adapter. In TCRdb, the reads were re-called with MiXCR into one record per CDR3 protein. The table records roughly 95,000 distinct CDR3 sequences, about 20% of them present only once. Documented time point: after trial treatment. Stated treatment: LDRT plus nivolumab, ipilimumab, low-dose cyclophosphamide and aspirin (RACIN trial). The sequencing here drew on PBMCs, taken after low-dose radiotherapy plus immunotherapy. The receptors were sampled from a female donor with ovarian cancer.

The J gene is TRBJ2-1, the V gene TRBV11-2; 10 bases fit TRBD1. Germline trimming cut 4 bases from V and 9 bases from J; bases unmatched to any gene: 9. The CDR3 runs 15 residues. Germline assignment: CDR1 SGHAT and CDR2 FQNNGV. For the CDR3, the DNA is TGTGCCAGCAGCTCCATTCGGGGACAGGGGCTTGAGCAGTTCTTC. It translates to CASSSIRGQGLEQFF.

This clonotype was recorded many times. This rearrangement joins TRBV28 to TRBJ2-4; possibly TRBD1 for D (5 bases). The CDR3 is 13 amino acids. Germline CDR1 reads MDHEN; CDR2 reads SYDVKM. Trimming removed 5 bases from V and 7 bases from J, with 12 bases in between. The CDR3 here is CASSRQGGNIQYF. The CDR3 coding sequence is TGTGCCAGCAGTCGGCAGGGTGGGAACATTCAGTACTTC. Using reference TRBV28 and TRBJ2-4 for the parts outside the CDR3, the full variable domain is DVKVTQSSRYLVKRTGEKVFLECVQDMDHENMFWYRQDPGLGLRLIYFSYDVKMKEKGDIPEGYSVSREKKERFSLILESASTNQTSMYLCASSRQGGNIQYFGAGTRLSVL.

This clonotype came up a few times. The chain recombines TRBV5-4 with TRBJ1-2; 7 nucleotides line up with TRBD1. V dropped 4 bases and J dropped 2; count of bases not matched to a gene: 2. CDR1 and CDR2 from the germline V gene are SGHNT and YYREEE (reference sequence). The CDR3 has 13 amino acids. The chain's CDR3 is CASSQDRNYGYTF. The CDR3 DNA is TGTGCCAGCAGCCAGGACAGGAACTATGGCTACACCTTC.

Turning to this clonotype: A much bigger clone sits one base away, suggesting this may be a read error. The J gene is TRBJ2-2, the V gene TRBV12-3 or TRBV12-4, with D possibly matching TRBD1 (5 bases). The CDR3 contains 16 residues. V was shortened by 10 bases and J by 0 bases, with 18 bases between the two germline ends. The DNA of the CDR3 is TGTGCCAACAGATGGGGCAGCGCCTCGAACACCGGGGAGCTGTTTTTT. This encodes CANRWGSASNTGELFF.

Ten or more counts support this clonotype. V is TRBV9 and J is TRBJ2-5; 8 positions match TRBD2. This CDR3 contains 16 residues. The V gene's germline CDR1 is SGDLS and CDR2 YYNGEE. Germline trimming cut 7 bases from V and 2 bases from J; bases unmatched to any gene: 13. The CDR3 DNA reads TGTGCCAGCCCCCCTTGGGGCGGGAGGAGACAAGAGACCCAGTACTTC. Protein product: CASPPWGGRRQETQYF.

A note on this clonotype: A much larger clonotype is one base distant, so this may be a read error. The V gene is TRBV7-9, the J gene TRBJ1-2; 7 positions agree with TRBD1. CDR1 is SEHNR, CDR2 FQNEAQ, per germline (reference sequence). The CDR3 is 15 residues long. V gave up 1 base and J gave up 10 bases; unmatched junction bases: 12. CDR3 loop: CASSLEGGGKGDYTF. Here the CDR3 DNA reads TGTGCCAGCAGCTTAGAAGGAGGGGGCAAAGGTGACTACACCTTC.

In the case of this clonotype: This sequence is one base from a far larger clone and is likely a read error. The chain joins TRBV6-2 or TRBV6-3 to TRBJ2-7; 9 nucleotides agree with TRBD2. The CDR3 runs 16 residues. Germline trimming cut 7 bases from V and 7 bases from J; bases unmatched to any gene: 17. Germline V CDR1 and CDR2: MNHEY, SVGEGT. This CDR3 reads CASKRRASGIPNEQYF. As DNA, the CDR3 is TGTGCCAGCAAAAGGCGGGCTAGCGGGATCCCAAATGAGCAGTACTTC.

This clonotype was detected ten times or more. The CDR3 reads CASSRRGRGLYEQYF. In nucleotides, the CDR3 is TGTGCCAGCAGCCGTCGGGGCAGGGGGCTCTACGAGCAGTACTTC. This chain joins TRBV6-2 or TRBV6-3 and TRBJ2-7; TRBD1 agrees at 8 bases. Looked up from germline, CDR1 is MNHEY and CDR2 is SVGEGT. The CDR3 length is 15 residues. J lost 3 bases, V lost 6 bases, and 10 bases had no gene match.

CDR3 in DNA: TGCAGTGCTGCGGCTCGTCAGGGAAAAACTGAAGCTTTCTTT. Protein sequence: CSAAARQGKTEAFF. The genes are TRBV20-1 and TRBJ1-1; possible D gene TRBD1, 5 bases. Germline V gives CDR1 DFQATT, CDR2 SNEGSKA (reference sequence). Trimming cost V 5 bases and J 5 bases, with 18 bases left between them. CDR3 length: 14 amino acids.

This clonotype was counted many times. V usage is TRBV20-1 and J usage is TRBJ2-3; D uncertain. V lost 3 bases, J lost 8 bases, and 18 bases lay in between. CDR3 length: 14 residues. From germline, CDR1 is DFQATT and CDR2 SNEGSKA (reference sequence). The CDR3 DNA follows: TGCAGTGCTAGCGTGGGCCAAACATCGGGTACGCAGTATTTT. This encodes CSASVGQTSGTQYF.

The chain carries TRBV7-2 and TRBJ1-2, with D maybe TRBD1 (6 bases). V lost 5 bases to trimming and J lost 4 bases, with 17 bases between them. Germline-derived CDR1 and CDR2 are SGHTA and FQGNSA. This CDR3 is built from 15 residues. This CDR3 reads CASSPHRGMGYGYTF. The CDR3 DNA is TGTGCCAGCAGCCCCCATAGGGGGATGGGCTATGGCTACACCTTC.

This chain uses TRBV7-9 with TRBJ1-3; D call uncertain. The germline V gene has CDR1 SEHNR and CDR2 FQNEAQ (reference sequence). There are 19 residues in the CDR3. V was pared by 5 bases and J by 0 bases, with 23 bases between. CDR3 nucleotide sequence: TGTGCCAGCAGCCCCCAGTTATACTGGTCCCAAAACTCTGGAAACACCATATATTTT. Its protein is CASSPQLYWSQNSGNTIYF.

As for this clonotype: A far larger clone is just one base off, so this is likely a read error. The gene calls are TRBV29-1 and TRBJ2-4; possibly TRBD1 for D (6 bases). The end of the DNA is better explained by TRBJ2-7, so the J call may be wrong. The CDR3 covers 12 residues. The germline V gene has CDR1 SQVTM and CDR2 ANQGSEA. CDR3 in DNA: TGCAGCGTGAGGGGGTGGGACGGCGAGCAGTACTTC. It is translated as CSVRGWDGEQYF.

At least ten counts were recorded for this clonotype. CDR3 coding DNA: TGTGCCAGCAGTAGTCGGGACAGCCGCCTTTATAGCAATCAGCCCCAGCATTTT. Protein sequence: CASSSRDSRLYSNQPQHF. The V call is TRBV6-5, the J call TRBJ1-5, with 7 bases that match TRBD1. The CDR3 is 18 residues long. CDR1 is MNHEY, CDR2 SVGAGI, per germline. The ends lost 5 bases at V and 0 bases at J; junction bases unmatched: 13.

This clonotype was found many times. The rearrangement uses TRBV20-1 and TRBJ2-1; 8 nucleotides line up with TRBD1. J lost 6 bases, V lost 3 bases, and 10 bases had no gene match. There are 15 residues in the CDR3. Germline CDR1 reads DFQATT; CDR2 reads SNEGSKA (reference sequence). The CDR3 sequence is CSARDRAGGFNEQFF. DNA of the CDR3: TGCAGTGCTAGGGATAGGGCAGGGGGCTTCAATGAGCAGTTCTTC.

V is TRBV29-1 and J is TRBJ2-7; no reliable D call. The CDR3 consists of 12 residues. With 7 bases removed from V and 6 bases from J, the gap between germline ends came to 16 bases. Per germline, CDR1 SQVTM and CDR2 ANQGSEA. The DNA for the CDR3 is TGCAGCGCTCAGGTCAATTTCATCGAGCAGTACTTC. Protein sequence: CSAQVNFIEQYF.

This clonotype has ten or more counts. The chain recombines TRBV15 with TRBJ1-2, with D perhaps matching TRBD1 (5 bases). The CDR3 covers 15 residues. V shed 0 bases and J shed 6 bases, with 14 bases lying between them. CDR1 and CDR2 from the germline V gene are LNHNV and YYDKDF (reference sequence). CDR3 DNA: TGTGCCACCAGCAGAGATCGGAGGGGAGGGGATGGCTACACCTTC. Amino acids: CATSRDRRGGDGYTF.

This clonotype appeared many times. The V gene is TRBV7-9, the J gene TRBJ1-6, with D possibly TRBD1 on 6 matching bases. The V and J ends lost 3 bases and 10 bases respectively, with 13 bases between them. Germline V CDR1 and CDR2: SEHNR, FQNEAQ (reference sequence). The CDR3 covers 14 residues. CDR3 bases: TGTGCCAGCAGCTTTACACAGGGCGACTCACCCCTCCACTTT. Its protein is CASSFTQGDSPLHF.

The genes are TRBV20-1 and TRBJ2-1; TRBD2 matches 7 bases. Germline loops: CDR1 DFQATT, CDR2 SNEGSKA (reference sequence). This CDR3 spans 15 amino acids. Trimming removed 4 bases from V and 8 bases from J; junction bases left unmatched: 14. CDR3 in amino acids: CSATSPGGSTHEQFF. CDR3 bases: TGCAGTGCTACCTCGCCGGGCGGGAGCACCCATGAGCAGTTCTTC.

This clonotype is classed as medium-sized. The rearrangement links TRBV6-2 or TRBV6-3 to TRBJ1-2; possible D gene TRBD1, 5 bases. V lost 5 bases and J 4 bases, leaving 17 bases between the germline ends. The CDR3 extends over 15 amino acids. Germline loops: CDR1 MNHEY, CDR2 SVGEGT. The CDR3 DNA reads TGTGCCAGCAGTGCCTCCCGGGGGGAGGGCTATGGCTACACCTTC. The encoded protein is CASSASRGEGYGYTF.